One T cell receptor beta chain is described in this entry. Possible read error: a much larger clone is one base away. This specimen belongs to a study of regulatory T cells in long-lasting Graves disease. The authors built TCR beta libraries using iRepertoire HTBI primers and Arm-PCR of CDR3 regions. MiXCR, applied by TCRdb to the multiplex PCR reads, yields one record per CDR3 protein. This sample carries 200,000 to 250,000 distinct CDR3 sequences, just over 20% of them seen once, and the ten largest clones take over 11%. Germline V gene data show CDR1 as SGHTA and CDR2 as FQGTGA. This CDR3 is 13 amino acids long. The time point here: newly diagnosed GD, antithyroid drugs for less than 3 months. Researchers made the TCR library from RNA that was extracted from PBMCs.

This receptor was identified in a female donor with Graves disease. The chain couples TRBV7-3 to TRBJ1-4, with D possibly being TRBD1 (6 bases). The input for sequencing was peripheral blood mononuclear cells (PBMCs), taken at new diagnosis, from a patient treated with antithyroid drugs. The CDR3 DNA reads as TGTGCCAGCAGTCCAACAGGGAGTGAAAAACTGTCTTTT. Protein sequence: CASSPTGSEKLSF.